This note documents a single T cell receptor (beta chain) sequence. The source of the sample is a study of cytomegalovirus exposure and HLA in healthy donors. CDR1 and CDR2 (germline): MNHEY, SVGAGI. V gave up 5 bases and J gave up 4 bases, with 17 bases separating them. The length of the CDR3 is 15 residues. The PCR made use of 60 Vbeta and 13 Jbeta primers. The repertoire was sequenced with immunoSEQ multiplex PCR; TCRdb's copy has only in-frame clones and lacks some. The sample shows over 120,000 clones, around three quarters of them seen only once. The chain couples TRBV6-5 to TRBJ1-1, with TRBD1 as a possible D gene (5 bases). Input material: PBMCs. This clonotype originated in a woman aged 55-75 years in good health and CMV-seropositive. CDR3 DNA sequence: TGTGCCAGCAGTACCTCCCCAGGGAGGCTCACTGAAGCTTTCTTT. Amino acid sequence: CASSTSPGRLTEAFF.